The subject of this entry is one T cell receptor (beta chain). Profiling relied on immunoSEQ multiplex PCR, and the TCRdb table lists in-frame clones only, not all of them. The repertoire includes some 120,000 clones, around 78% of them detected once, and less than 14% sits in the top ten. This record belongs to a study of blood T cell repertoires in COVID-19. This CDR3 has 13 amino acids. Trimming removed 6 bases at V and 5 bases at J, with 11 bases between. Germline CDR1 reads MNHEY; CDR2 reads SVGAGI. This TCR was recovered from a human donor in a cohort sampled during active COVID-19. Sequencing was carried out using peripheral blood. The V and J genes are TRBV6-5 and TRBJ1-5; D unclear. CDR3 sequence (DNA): TGTGCCAGCAGAAAAACTACGGATCAGCCCCAGCATTTT. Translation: CASRKTTDQPQHF.